This T cell receptor (beta chain) was recorded in a study of cytomegalovirus exposure and HLA in healthy donors. Both 60 Vbeta primers and 13 Jbeta primers went into the PCR. Data came from immunoSEQ multiplex PCR; TCRdb stores just in-frame clones and leaves some out. The repertoire has 200,000 or so clones, 83% of them found once; the top ten carry 1.4%. The ends lost 10 bases at V and 1 base at J; junction bases unmatched: 8. The CDR3 runs to 14 residues. Germline V gene sequence: CDR1 MNHEY, CDR2 SMNVEV (reference sequence). Sequences were obtained from PBMCs. The chain employs TRBV27 and TRBJ2-3, with TRBD1 matching 7 bases. The TCR sequence derives from a girl between 5 and 17 years old in good health and CMV-seronegative. The CDR3 loop reads CATSRDSRTDTQYF. CDR3 nucleotide sequence: TGTGCCACTTCCCGGGACAGCCGCACAGATACGCAGTATTTT.